One and the same sample provided the 3 T cell receptor beta chains below, sequenced in a study of identical twins. MiXCR, run by TCRdb on the 5' RACE reads, gives a single entry per CDR3 protein. Among 690,000 or so distinct CDR3 sequences listed, around 8.3% were seen once. These sequences were also reported in another study, on yellow fever vaccine responses in identical twins.

Sequencing used PBMCs. Receptor source: a young woman in good health.

This clonotype was seen a few times. V is TRBV14 and J is TRBJ2-7; 7 bases are shared with TRBD1. In germline, CDR1 is SGHDN, CDR2 FVKESK. V trimming: 6 bases; J trimming: 3 bases; junction bases outside the gene matches: 5. This CDR3 contains 13 residues. The CDR3 sequence is CASRGTDRYEQYF. The CDR3, as DNA: TGTGCCAGCAGGGGGACAGACCGCTACGAGCAGTACTTC.

A few counts support this clonotype. V is TRBV7-2 and J is TRBJ2-3; D is undetermined. This CDR3 region has 13 residues. Germline values: CDR1 SGHTA, CDR2 FQGNSA. Trimming took 5 bases from V and 6 from J, leaving 12 bases between them. CDR3 sequence reads: CASSLRRVDTQYF. The CDR3 nucleotides read TGTGCCAGCAGCCTCCGACGGGTGGATACGCAGTATTTT.

This clonotype occurred a few times. This rearrangement joins TRBV4-1 to TRBJ2-1; D is undetermined. CDR1 is MGHRA and CDR2 is YSYEKL in the germline V gene. The CDR3 runs 17 residues. V was shortened by 0 bases and J by 9 bases, with 21 bases between the two germline ends. The CDR3 nucleotides are TGCGCCAGCAGCCAAGATCTTCGCAGCCCGACCCTTGGTGAGCAGTTCTTC. Its protein product is CASSQDLRSPTLGEQFF.